This is a list of T cell receptor beta chains from one sample in a study of blood T cell repertoires in COVID-19. TCRdb's copy holds only in-frame clones and misses some; the assay was immunoSEQ multiplex PCR. This sample has some 270,000 clones, with approximately 89% found just once. The sequencing input was PBMCs or T cells enriched from blood (not recorded which). These receptors originate from an older woman who had recovered from COVID-19. Each CDR3 is given with its conserved first and last residue. Each record gives: J gene, D gene, V gene, clone size, CDR3 protein, CDR3 DNA. A D gene is named only where the DNA matches it firmly. Clone size is shown for a subset of rows, as once, few, many or a class of expanded clone.

TRBJ1-1	TRBD1	TRBV27	NA	CASTSKWTGDTIEAFF	TGTGCCAGCACCTCCAAATGGACAGGCGATACGATCGAAGCTTTCTTT
TRBJ2-1	TRBD1	TRBV28	NA	CASSPGGQAYNEQFF	TGTGCCAGCAGTCCAGGGGGACAGGCTTACAATGAGCAGTTCTTC
TRBJ2-5	NA	TRBV14	NA	CASSQDLIRGETQYF	TGTGCCAGCAGCCAAGATCTCATACGGGGAGAGACCCAGTACTTC
TRBJ2-3	NA	TRBV9	NA	CASSVSGGLTDTQYF	TGTGCCAGCAGCGTCTCGGGGGGCCTCACAGATACGCAGTATTTT
TRBJ1-2	NA	TRBV5-1	NA	CASSWRGSDNYGYTF	TGCGCCAGCAGTTGGAGGGGTTCCGATAACTATGGCTACACCTTC
TRBJ1-1	NA	TRBV7-9	few	CASSSQLNTEAFF	TGTGCCAGCAGCTCACAGCTGAACACTGAAGCTTTCTTT
TRBJ2-7	TRBD1	TRBV27	NA	CASSPGRTGDEQYF	TGTGCCAGCAGTCCAGGTCGGACAGGGGACGAGCAGTACTTC
TRBJ2-5	TRBD1	TRBV28	NA	CASRIGGVKETQYF	TGTGCCAGCAGGATAGGGGGCGTCAAAGAGACCCAGTACTTC
TRBJ1-2	TRBD1	TRBV6-5	NA	CASSSGQDYGYTF	TGTGCCAGCAGTTCCGGACAGGACTATGGCTACACCTTC
TRBJ2-2	TRBD1	TRBV28	NA	CASRAGDRVPSGELFF	TGTGCCAGCAGAGCCGGGGACAGGGTTCCCTCCGGGGAGCTGTTTTTT
TRBJ2-3	NA	TRBV28	NA	CASSLGQWGDTQYF	TGTGCCAGCAGTCTAGGACAGTGGGGTGATACGCAGTATTTT
TRBJ2-2	NA	TRBV25-1	NA	CASSWGDTGELFF	TGTGCCAGCAGTTGGGGCGACACCGGGGAGCTGTTTTTT
TRBJ1-5	NA	TRBV28	NA	CASRALGNQPQHF	TGTGCCAGCCGTGCCCTAGGCAATCAGCCCCAGCATTTT
TRBJ2-5	TRBD1	TRBV29-1	NA	CSVNRGVGETQYF	TGCAGCGTTAACAGGGGGGTGGGAGAGACCCAGTACTTC
TRBJ1-1	NA	TRBV30	NA	CAWMRQLNTEAFF	TGTGCCTGGATGAGGCAGTTGAACACTGAAGCTTTCTTT
TRBJ2-5	TRBD2	TRBV11-2	NA	CASSLVTSGGETQYF	TGTGCCAGCAGCTTAGTTACTAGCGGGGGAGAGACCCAGTACTTC
TRBJ1-3	NA	TRBV6-7	NA	CASQVFSGNTIYF	TGTGCCAGCCAGGTTTTCTCTGGAAACACCATATATTTT
TRBJ1-1	TRBD1	TRBV18	NA	CASSSGQGLGNTEAFF	TGTGCCAGCTCATCCGGACAGGGCTTGGGGAACACTGAAGCTTTCTTT
TRBJ1-2	NA	TRBV4-1	NA	CASSQVQGENYGYTF	TGCGCCAGCAGCCAAGTCCAGGGCGAAAACTATGGCTACACCTTC
TRBJ1-2	NA	TRBV5-1	NA	CASSLNVRNYGYTF	TGCGCCAGCAGCTTGAATGTTCGGAACTATGGCTACACCTTC
TRBJ2-3	NA	TRBV5-1	once	CASSGGTSSTDTQYF	TGCGCCAGCAGCGGGGGGACGTCTAGCACAGATACGCAGTATTTT
TRBJ2-7	NA	TRBV6-6	NA	CASSYPGSYEQYF	TGTGCCAGCAGTTACCCGGGGAGCTACGAGCAGTACTTC